One and the same sample provided the 29 T cell receptor beta chains below, sequenced in a study of blood T cells in healthy people across ages. PCR was performed a second time for about 7 to 11 cycles using a sample-barcoded 5' primer and a J-beta primer mix. TCRdb re-called the 5' RACE reads through MiXCR, storing one row per CDR3 protein. The repertoire holds around 710,000 distinct CDR3 sequences, with 35% to 45% as singletons. The sequencing input was blood. These receptor sequences come from a woman aged 55 to 70 in good health.

This clonotype was observed a few times. The J gene is TRBJ2-5, the V gene TRBV10-3; a weak D match, TRBD2 (5 bases). Germline CDR1 is ENHRY and CDR2 is SYGVKD. The V and J ends lost 6 bases and 1 base respectively, with 9 bases between them. The CDR3 length is 13 residues. The CDR3: CAIRTISQETQYF. The CDR3 DNA reads TGTGCCATCAGGACTATCAGCCAAGAGACCCAGTACTTC.

This clonotype appeared a few times. The genes are TRBV2 and TRBJ2-3; D perhaps matches TRBD2 (6 bases). The CDR3 spans 15 residues. Germline CDR1 and CDR2: SNHLY and FYNNEI. V gave up 4 bases and J gave up 2 bases, with 13 bases separating them. CDR3 sequence: CASSGGSGITDTQYF. In nucleotides, the CDR3 is TGTGCCAGCAGTGGGGGTAGCGGTATCACAGATACGCAGTATTTT.

This chain uses TRBV4-2 with TRBJ1-2, with D possibly TRBD1 on 6 matching bases. Trimming removed 4 bases from V and 3 bases from J, with 12 bases in between. Germline CDR1 and CDR2: LGHNA and YNFKEQ. The CDR3 runs to 14 residues. The DNA of the CDR3 is TGTGCCAGCAGCCCTAGGGGGGAACACTATGGCTACACCTTC. Translation gives CASSPRGEHYGYTF.

As concerns this clonotype: This may be a read error: a much more frequent sequence differs by one nucleotide. The rearrangement links TRBV20-1 to TRBJ2-5; 10 bases are a match to TRBD1. The germline V gene has CDR1 DFQATT and CDR2 SNEGSKA (reference sequence). The CDR3 extends over 15 amino acids. Trimming at V came to 0 bases and at J to 11 bases, leaving 12 bases not matched to a gene. The CDR3 region is CSARDPGQGFHGQYF. The CDR3 bases are TGCAGTGCTAGAGATCCGGGACAGGGGTTCCACGGGCAGTACTTC.

This clonotype has just a few counts. The rearrangement links TRBV3-1 to TRBJ2-5; D might be TRBD1 or TRBD2, each matching 5 bases. The CDR3 runs to 15 residues. Trimming removed 5 bases from V and 3 bases from J, with 16 bases in between. The germline CDR1 and CDR2 sequences are LGHDT and YNNKEL (reference sequence). This CDR3 reads CASSSWGTEEETQYF. DNA for the CDR3: TGTGCCAGCAGCTCTTGGGGGACCGAAGAAGAGACCCAGTACTTC.

Remarks on this clonotype: This may arise from a read error, as a much more abundant clone is one base away. This chain uses TRBV29-1 with TRBJ2-5; D perhaps matches TRBD2 (5 bases). The CDR3 loop spans 13 amino acids. Germline lookup yields CDR1 SQVTM and CDR2 ANQGSEA. V was pared by 4 bases and J by 11 bases, with 20 bases between. CDR3 sequence (DNA): TGCAGCGTTGTAGCGCCTGACTACAATGAGCAGTACTTC. Translating gives CSVVAPDYNEQYF.

There are a few counts of this clonotype. The V gene is TRBV21-1, the J gene TRBJ2-7. TRBV21-1 is designated a pseudogene. This CDR3 has 14 residues. The CDR3 DNA follows: TGTGCCAGCAGCAAAATTGCGAGCAGCTACGAGCAGTACTTC. It translates to CASSKIASSYEQYF.

This clonotype was observed many times. The chain links TRBV5-1 to TRBJ2-1, with 16 bases fitting TRBD2. The germline gives CDR1 SGHRS, CDR2 YFSETQ. This CDR3 spans 16 amino acids. Trimming at V came to 6 bases and at J to 6 bases, leaving 6 bases not matched to a gene. The CDR3 sequence: CASIGTSGRAVNEQFF. The DNA of the CDR3 is TGCGCCAGCATCGGGACTAGCGGGAGGGCCGTCAATGAGCAGTTCTTC.

This clonotype was observed a handful of times. The junction and the germline gene differ at one end; a read error may be behind it. The chain employs TRBV5-1 and TRBJ1-1; D possibly corresponds to TRBD1 (6 bases). The V gene's germline CDR1 is SGHRS and CDR2 YFSETQ. CDR3 length: 14 amino acids. CDR3 residues: CASSPGHQNTGAFF. CDR3 DNA sequence: TGCGCCAGCAGCCCGGGACACCAGAACACTGGAGCTTTCTTT.

The chain combines TRBV5-6 with TRBJ1-2, with D possibly being TRBD1 (5 bases). This CDR3 has 12 residues. Germline V gene lookup returns CDR1 SGHDT and CDR2 YYEEEE. V was trimmed by 3 bases and J by 13 bases, leaving 16 bases between them. CDR3 nucleotide sequence: TGTGCCAGCAGCTACCGGGACGGATCTCCCACCTTC. Translation gives CASSYRDGSPTF.

The J gene is TRBJ1-2, the V gene TRBV5-1; 9 nucleotides match TRBD1. J lost 4 bases, V lost 3 bases, and 7 bases had no gene match. Germline CDR1 SGHRS, CDR2 YFSETQ. The CDR3 sequence is 15 residues long. CDR3 region: CASSSDRGEFYGYTF. DNA for the CDR3: TGCGCCAGCAGCTCGGACAGGGGTGAGTTCTATGGCTACACCTTC.

This clonotype has more than one count but fewer than ten. The chain has TRBV14 and TRBJ2-5; D gene ambiguous. The V and J ends lost 0 bases and 6 bases respectively, with 5 bases between them. CDR1 is SGHDN, CDR2 FVKESK, per germline. The CDR3 loop spans 12 amino acids. For the CDR3, the DNA is TGTGCCAGCAGCCAAGATACGAAGACCCAGTACTTC. It encodes CASSQDTKTQYF.

The rearrangement links TRBV7-3 to TRBJ1-1; the match to TRBD1 covers 8 bases. The J segment lost 4 bases and the V segment lost 5 bases, leaving 6 bases of the junction unmatched. The CDR3 spans 14 residues. Germline V gene sequence: CDR1 SGHTA, CDR2 FQGTGA. The CDR3 loop is CASSIGQGFTEAFF. CDR3 in DNA: TGTGCCAGCAGCATCGGACAGGGCTTCACTGAAGCTTTCTTT.

The V gene is TRBV20-1, the J gene TRBJ2-5; D may be TRBD1 (5 bases). The J call may be wrong; the DNA end is better matched by TRBJ2-7. Germline values: CDR1 DFQATT, CDR2 SNEGSKA (reference sequence). The CDR3 covers 13 residues. The CDR3 sequence is CSASIGREDEQYF. As DNA, the CDR3 is TGCAGTGCCAGTATCGGCAGGGAAGACGAGCAGTACTTC.

V usage is TRBV18 and J usage is TRBJ2-3, with 9 bases identical to TRBD2. The V gene's germline CDR1 is KGHSH and CDR2 LQKENI. The trim removed 0 bases at V and 4 bases at J, leaving 5 bases unmatched. The CDR3 contains 16 residues. The CDR3 sequence: CASSPPNSGGADTQYF. The CDR3 DNA is TGTGCCAGCTCACCACCGAATAGCGGGGGTGCAGATACGCAGTATTTT.

This clonotype has more than one count but fewer than ten. The chain uses TRBV7-2 and TRBJ1-5; D remains unclear. Germline V gives CDR1 SGHTA, CDR2 FQGNSA. The CDR3 is 15 amino acids. V lost 1 base and J 4 bases, leaving 11 bases between the germline ends. The CDR3 spells CASSLEGPGNQPQHF. CDR3 sequence (DNA): TGTGCCAGCAGCTTAGAAGGGCCGGGTAATCAGCCCCAGCATTTT.

Concerning this clonotype itself: One junction end disagrees with the germline gene, perhaps due to a read error. This chain joins TRBV20-1 and TRBJ2-7; 9 nucleotides agree with TRBD2. This CDR3 contains 16 residues. In germline, CDR1 is DFQATT, CDR2 SNEGSKA (reference sequence). The DNA of the CDR3 is TGCAGTGCTAGAGATCGAGGCGGGAGGGCCTCCAACGAGCAGTACTTC. It is translated as CSARDRGGRASNEQYF.

The rearrangement links TRBV27 to TRBJ1-2, with D perhaps TRBD1 (5 bases). V lost 2 bases, J lost 8 bases, and 18 bases lay in between. This CDR3 contains 15 residues. From germline, CDR1 is MNHEY and CDR2 SMNVEV (reference sequence). CDR3 residues: CASSLEDKTGGGYTF. In DNA, the CDR3 is TGTGCCAGCAGTTTAGAGGACAAAACGGGAGGAGGCTACACCTTC.

The chain joins TRBV28 to TRBJ2-7, with D hard to call. CDR1 is MDHEN, CDR2 SYDVKM, per germline. V lost 7 bases and J lost 4, with 5 bases in between. CDR3 length equals 10 residues. CDR3 loop: CASTVYEQYF. In DNA, the CDR3 is TGTGCCAGCACGGTTTACGAGCAGTACTTC.

The V call is TRBV29-1, the J call TRBJ2-3; the match to TRBD2 covers 9 bases. The CDR3 is made up of 18 amino acids. V shed 3 bases, J shed 1 base, and the junction held 14 bases outside the gene matches. Germline lookup yields CDR1 SQVTM and CDR2 ANQGSEA. The CDR3 nucleotides read TGCAGCGTTGAGGGGGGACTAGCAGTTTCAATCGGCACAGATACGCAGTATTTT. It encodes CSVEGGLAVSIGTDTQYF.

CDR3 bases: TGTGCCAGCAGTGGATCGCATTGGGGGGAGACCCAGTACTTC. It codes for CASSGSHWGETQYF. The J gene is TRBJ2-5, the V gene TRBV6-1; D is perhaps TRBD1 or TRBD2 (5 bases each). The CDR3 contains 14 residues. Trimming pared 4 bases from V and 5 bases from J, leaving 14 bases between. Germline lookup yields CDR1 MNHNS and CDR2 SASEGT.

The genes are TRBV21-1 and TRBJ1-5; the D segment call TRBD1 is taken from the table without a DNA check. TRBV21-1 is reported as a pseudogene. CDR3 length equals 13 residues. Here the CDR3 reads CASSIRQGQPQHF. The CDR3, as DNA: TGTGCCAGCAGCATCCGACAGGGGCAGCCCCAGCATTTT.

This clonotype was counted a few times. The chain couples TRBV9 to TRBJ2-3; TRBD1 matches 10 bases. Per the germline V gene, CDR1 is SGDLS and CDR2 is YYNGEE. CDR3 length: 16 residues. V trimming: 0 bases; J trimming: 3 bases; junction bases outside the gene matches: 4. CDR3 coding DNA: TGTGCCAGCAGCGTAGGGGACAGGGGCATGACAGATACGCAGTATTTT. Its translation: CASSVGDRGMTDTQYF.

The rearrangement joins TRBV4-3 to TRBJ2-5; the D gene is possibly TRBD1 (6 bases). The ends were cut back, 3 bases at V and 0 bases at J, with 11 bases in the middle. Germline V gene lookup returns CDR1 LGHNA and CDR2 YSLEER. The CDR3 has 15 residues. CDR3 region: CASSQVQGNQETQYF. CDR3 in DNA: TGCGCCAGCAGCCAGGTACAGGGAAACCAAGAGACCCAGTACTTC.

This clonotype is a singleton in its sample. V is TRBV20-1 and J is TRBJ2-7; 10 bases agree with TRBD2. CDR1 and CDR2 from the germline V gene are DFQATT and SNEGSKA (reference sequence). The CDR3 spans 16 residues. V lost 0 bases, J lost 6 bases, and 11 bases stayed unmatched. The CDR3 DNA sequence: TGCAGTGCTAGAGATTATCGTCTAGCGGGGGTCGGCGAGCAGTACTTC. Translated, it gives CSARDYRLAGVGEQYF.

To note about this clonotype: A much more abundant neighbour one base away suggests this may be a read error. The V gene is TRBV7-2, the J gene TRBJ2-7; 7 bases map to TRBD1. The J call is uncertain, as TRBJ2-5 better fits the DNA end. In germline, CDR1 is SGHTA, CDR2 FQGNSA. CDR3 size: 16 residues. This CDR3 reads CASSFGQARNMETQYF. In DNA form, the CDR3 reads TGTGCCAGCAGCTTCGGACAGGCGCGGAACATGGAGACCCAGTACTTC.

In this sample, this clonotype turned up once. It may be a read error: a sequence one base away is much more abundant. The gene calls are TRBV29-1 and TRBJ1-1, with a possible D match to TRBD1 (6 bases). The CDR3 runs 12 residues. Germline CDR1 SQVTM, CDR2 ANQGSEA. As DNA, the CDR3 is TGCAGCGGTGGACAGACGAACACTGAAGTTTTCTTT. Its translation: CSGGQTNTEVFF.

This CDR3 reads CASSSPDRINEKLFF. CDR3 DNA sequence: TGTGCCAGCAGTTCCCCGGACAGGATTAATGAAAAACTGTTTTTT. The V gene is TRBV28, the J gene TRBJ1-4; 7 bases match TRBD1. The V and J ends lost 4 bases and 4 bases, in that order; junction bases with no gene match: 6. CDR1 and CDR2 (germline): MDHEN, SYDVKM. The CDR3 runs to 15 residues. Variable domain in full (rest from reference TRBV28 and TRBJ1-4): DVKVTQSSRYLVKRTGEKVFLECVQDMDHENMFWYRQDPGLGLRLIYFSYDVKMKEKGDIPEGYSVSREKKERFSLILESASTNQTSMYLCASSSPDRINEKLFFGSGTQLSVL.

The chain carries TRBV6-5 and TRBJ2-7; D remains unclear. The germline V gene has CDR1 MNHEY and CDR2 SVGAGI. V lost 4 bases and J 2 bases, leaving 18 bases between the germline ends. The CDR3 runs 16 residues. The chain's CDR3 is CASSSLKGSPTYEQYF. In nucleotides, the CDR3 is TGTGCCAGCAGTTCTCTTAAGGGATCCCCCACCTACGAGCAGTACTTC.